This T cell receptor (beta chain) was sequenced during a study of cytomegalovirus exposure and HLA in healthy donors (TCRdb year 2017). In the study overall: According to an earlier analysis of several hundred of the donors, about 179 million T cells yielded 100 million or so unique TCR beta sequences and 276 Gb of sequence data. The number of typed donors differed by locus: about 629-640 for A, B, C, DRB1 and DQB1; about 520 for DQA1; some 590 for DPA1; and around 450 for DPB1. The later analysis used no new phenotypic data to find candidate immune exposures, relying instead on TCR beta sequences and their occurrence across donors. Four or five DR-DQ haplotypes were handled as single units for association and clustering because linkage in the cohort was strong. The study was designed to test whether signatures of past pathogen exposure could be identified by cataloging public T cell receptors. A later genetic analysis used genome-wide SNP genotypes for about 65% of the 666 donors, treating that subset as a discovery cohort. To predict cytomegalovirus infection status, the study combined high-throughput TCR immunosequencing, statistical association of individual TCRs with disease status, and machine learning. An early release covering over 500 HLA-typed donors comprised approximately 300 gigabases of sequencing data and around 86 million unique TCR sequences. In a later analysis, previously published TCR beta repertoires from several hundred donors were re-analyzed and high-resolution HLA genotyping was added so that TCR occurrence patterns could be studied. The T cell repertoires of several hundred subjects were profiled by immunosequencing and related to cytomegalovirus serostatus. Class I and class II HLA loci were covered by the typing at four-digit resolution. Of the 350 to 450 genotyped donors, about 80% fell in the genetic ancestry cluster associated with self-reported Caucasian donors. Donor age, sex, ethnicity and CMV serostatus were compiled together with the repertoire data. Across approximately 400 genotyped donors of the cohort, an average of about 240,000 unique TCR beta nucleotide sequences per donor were sequenced, and roughly 18% of those sequences were non-productive. In addition to the first cohort of approximately 650 subjects, a separate validation cohort of some 120 different subjects was used. Every discovery cohort repertoire had been produced on one sequencing platform. An earlier analysis of 587 of the donors applied high-throughput TCR beta sequencing to assess whether each TCR beta V gene segment acted as functional or pseudogenic.

In total, 630 or so healthy bone marrow donors made up the cohort. At the time of sampling, every cohort member was nominally healthy, though immune exposures that went unrecorded were likely present. The donor was CMV seropositive and belonged to the group of some 290 seropositive cohort members. Each donor provided a peripheral blood sample, and peripheral blood mononuclear cells were used for TCR beta sequencing. The Qiagen DNeasy Blood Extraction Kit was used to extract genomic DNA from the blood cell samples. Results the study describes overall, beyond this receptor: At a false discovery rate of 0.05, a later analysis linked some 18,000 TCR beta sequences to specific HLA alleles. The only immune exposure information available for the cohort was CMV serostatus. The classifier was reported to diagnose cytomegalovirus status with high specificity and sensitivity in both the original and validation cohorts. In a later analysis, HLA-associated TCR beta chains were found to be more clonally expanded and to have lower generation probabilities than equally common non-associated chains. According to a later analysis, most CMV-associated TCR beta chains appeared to be HLA-restricted, and the HLA associations seemed to be driven largely by CMV exposure. In the study, some 180 TCR beta chains were listed as associated with cytomegalovirus. Roughly uniform sequencing depth across donors was assumed in presence/absence analyses, although this assumption may not hold. Most TCR sequences were observed very rarely across donors, whereas some public TCRs were present in many individuals. The authors suggested that the approach could potentially be generalized to other disease states and immunological phenotypes. An association between a missense DCLRE1C variant and V-gene and J-gene trimming of TCR beta chains was found in a later genetic analysis and replicated in an independent cohort. When HLA alleles, especially DR and DQ, strongly co-occurred, TCR associations were difficult to assign to individual alleles. According to a later genetic analysis, donors in an Asian-associated ancestry cluster had fewer N-insertions in productive TCRs than the approximately 630-donor mean. In a later analysis, several top co-occurrence clusters were reported to appear linked to parvovirus B19, influenza, CMV and Epstein-Barr virus. According to a later analysis, TCR association rates differed among HLA loci, with DRB1 alleles showing the most associated TCRs and HLA-C alleles showing the fewest. In vitro tests confirmed that a few of the cytomegalovirus-associated TCR beta chains recognize cytomegalovirus antigens. In an earlier analysis of some 550 of the donors, most TCR beta V segments were observed in productive rearrangements about 90% or about 30% of the time, broadly matching IMGT annotations. This cohort had only TCR beta chains sequenced, and the lack of alpha or paired-chain data limited which features could be detected. A further reported finding was that TCR beta sequences accurately predicted the HLA-A and HLA-B alleles for most subjects in the first cohort. The sequencing pipeline was judged likely to have produced a cluster of highly shared sequence variants as a technical artifact. Linkage disequilibrium might explain the correlated functional status among segregating V segments, but an unknown experimental factor could not be excluded. The earlier analysis of approximately 560 of the donors excluded some 15 rarely observed V segments, including chromosome 9 orphons, because counts were too low. Because HLA typing was missing for some donors at each locus, association tests included only the typed subset.

This clone was seen only a few times. No antigen is known for it. Per-base quality was not reported, and no clone a single base away is much larger than it. Libraries came from the immunoSEQ multiplex PCR assay. For the multiplex PCR, a mixture combining 60 forward primers for TCR Vbeta segments and 13 reverse primers for TCR Jbeta segments was used. The CDR3 region of rearranged TCR beta genes was amplified from genomic DNA with a multiplex PCR assay. The amplified TCR beta libraries were sequenced on the Illumina HiSeq System as 87-base-pair reads. The authors' pipeline ran thus. A later analysis counted about 82 million unique TCR beta chains across the 666 repertoires, and approximately 11 million of these chains were shared by at least two donors. To remove PCR and sequencing errors, raw reads were error-corrected and collapsed into unique sequences using a nearest-neighbor algorithm that merged closely related sequences. To assign V, D and J gene segments, CDR3 sequences were aligned to IMGT reference sequences. For a sequence to be retained, a match of at least six nucleotides was required to both a V gene segment and a J gene segment. Rearrangements were called productive when the CDR3 lacked stop codons and stayed in frame with V and J; all others were non-productive. Following IMGT convention, CDR3 was defined as the stretch from the second conserved V-encoded cysteine to the conserved J-encoded phenylalanine. Sequences without an unambiguous match to a single V gene segment were excluded from the earlier analysis of 450 to 750 of the donors. An earlier analysis of 500 to 700 of the donors classified V segments as functional when productive rearrangements were above 56.7% and as segregating when the standard deviation between donors was above 5%. A statistical classification framework was developed to diagnose cytomegalovirus status using the catalog of TCR beta chain sequences. In a later analysis, TCR nucleotide sequences were compared against IMGT/GENE-DB human TR gene sequences so that V and J genes could be assigned. A later analysis assigned CDR3 sequences and most-parsimonious VDJ recombination scenarios with the TCRdist pipeline. In a later analysis, every TCR beta chain was defined by the combination of its CDR3 amino acid sequence and its V-gene family, and reads without a unique V-gene family were dropped. To address suspected cross-contamination and a sequencing artifact, a later analysis removed 450 to 700 highly shared, low-generation-probability nucleotide sequences. In a later analysis, a clonal expansion index for each public chain was calculated from normalized within-repertoire ranks of inferred template counts. A later analysis computed generation probabilities with a VDJ recombination model fitted to out-of-frame rearrangements, and checked the results against IGoR. In a later analysis, hypergeometric tests were used to score TCR-TCR, TCR-HLA and TCR-CMV co-occurrence, with a repertoire-size bias correction applied to TCR pairs. In a later analysis, false discovery rates were estimated by permuting HLA or CMV assignments 20 times. In a later analysis, co-occurring TCRs were grouped with DBSCAN, and TCRdist sequence similarity was added when clustering was performed within HLA-allele-positive subsets. Co-occurrence clustering excluded repertoires with fewer than 30,000 or more than 120,000 public chains, plus five with anomalous nucleotide sharing. TCRdb stores this immuneACCESS table with in-frame sequences only. Part of the clones is absent; in the studies checked, under half of the shortfall reflects unresolved V genes, and no reason is known for the rest. Clonal size and the V and J genes are those of that table, whereas D and trimming came from the DNA. This sample is represented by under 150,000 clones; 82% of them were singletons. The top ten clonotypes cover roughly 7.7% of the sample.

The clonotype was recovered from a woman aged 45-65 years in good health and CMV-seropositive. The sample taken for sequencing was PBMCs.

For the CDR3, the sequence is CAWSAGTGPYGYTF. The bases read TGTGCCTGGAGTGCCGGAACAGGACCCTATGGCTACACCTTC. Recombination connected TRBV30 to TRBJ1-2; the D region possibly corresponds to TRBD1 (5 bases align). Trimming takes 1 base from V and 4 bases from J, and the germline ends sit 13 bases apart. Based on the germline V gene (reference sequence), the CDR1 and CDR2 sequences are GTSNPN and SVGIG. Taken from cysteine to phenylalanine, the CDR3 has 14 residues. Only the CDR3 region is kept as DNA, spanning 42 bases read in frame from base 1.